A single sample is the source of the 32 T cell receptor beta chains below, sequenced in a study of T cells in Graves' hyperthyroidism and ophthalmopathy. RNA transcripts served as the template for amplifying TCR beta CDR3 regions. When the TCR CDR3 underwent first-round RT-PCR, the HTBI primer set was used. TCRdb passed the multiplex PCR reads through MiXCR, listing each CDR3 protein once. The sample lists about 360,000 distinct CDR3 sequences; 13% were seen once. Specimen: blood. The receptors shown here come from a woman in her late teens or twenties with Graves' hyperthyroidism.

This clonotype has only a few counts. The chain is built from TRBV5-6 and TRBJ1-5; 7 nucleotides match TRBD1. Germline V gives CDR1 SGHDT, CDR2 YYEEEE. Losses at the gene ends were 0 bases for V and 3 bases for J; bases not matched to a gene: 6. The CDR3 contains 16 residues. CDR3 DNA sequence: TGTGCCAGCAGCTTGGGCAGAGGGGGCCTCAATCAGCCCCAGCATTTT. Translated, it gives CASSLGRGGLNQPQHF.

This clonotype was detected many times. The chain links TRBV6-2 or TRBV6-3 to TRBJ1-5; D is unresolved. V dropped 0 bases and J dropped 3 bases, with 12 bases sitting between them. Per the germline V gene, CDR1 is MNHEY and CDR2 is SVGEGT. The CDR3 runs to 16 residues. CDR3 nucleotide sequence: TGTGCCAGCAGTTACTCGATAACAGATCCCAATCAGCCCCAGCATTTT. Encoded protein: CASSYSITDPNQPQHF.

The chain recombines TRBV4-2 with TRBJ1-1; the match to TRBD1 covers 7 bases. V dropped 2 bases and J dropped 10; count of bases not matched to a gene: 10. The CDR3 spans 14 residues. Germline CDR1 and CDR2: LGHNA and YNFKEQ. The CDR3 is CASSQKGQLGSAFF. Written as DNA, the CDR3 is TGTGCCAGCAGCCAAAAGGGACAGCTAGGATCAGCTTTCTTT.

This clonotype appeared many times. The CDR3 sequence is CASRRGRSNQPQHF. CDR3 nucleotide sequence: TGTGCCAGCAGGAGGGGCAGAAGCAATCAGCCCCAGCATTTT. The chain carries TRBV6-1 and TRBJ1-5, with D possibly TRBD1 on 5 matching bases. This CDR3 is built from 14 residues. V was cut by 6 bases and J by 1 base, with 10 bases left in between. In germline, CDR1 is MNHNS, CDR2 SASEGT.

The sample holds many counts of this clonotype. The chain recombines TRBV12-3 or TRBV12-4 with TRBJ1-2; D remains unclear. The CDR3 is 13 residues long. Trimming removed 4 bases from V and 5 bases from J, with 11 bases in between. The CDR3 region is CASSSLESYGYTF. The CDR3 region has the DNA TGTGCCAGCAGTTCTTTAGAGTCTTATGGCTACACCTTC.

This clonotype appeared many times. This chain connects TRBV29-1 to TRBJ1-2, with 10 bases identical to TRBD1. In germline, CDR1 is SQVTM, CDR2 ANQGSEA. This CDR3 region has 16 residues. Germline trimming cut 3 bases from V and 3 bases from J; bases unmatched to any gene: 10. The CDR3 DNA reads TGCAGCGTTGATACGGACAGGGGGAAAGGGTACTATGGCTACACCTTC. This translates into CSVDTDRGKGYYGYTF.

This clonotype came up a few times. At one end the junction does not follow the germline gene, possibly because of a read error. The V and J genes are TRBV4-1 and TRBJ2-5; no clear D gene. Germline lookup yields CDR1 MGHRA and CDR2 YSYEKL. The CDR3 has 13 residues. The CDR3, as DNA: TGCGCCAGCAGCCAAGAGGTGAAAGAGACCCGGTACTTC. Protein sequence: CASSQEVKETRYF.

This clonotype appeared a few times. The chain uses TRBV6-1 and TRBJ2-6; D gene ambiguous. CDR3 size: 15 residues. Between the trimmed V and J ends, which lost 9 bases and 0 bases, there was a span of 12 bases. The germline V gene encodes CDR1 MNHNS and CDR2 SASEGT. In DNA, the CDR3 is TGTGCCAGTGTGGACGGGTCCTCTGGGGCCAACGTCCTGACTTTC. Translation gives CASVDGSSGANVLTF.

This clonotype was seen a handful of times. The chain has TRBV18 and TRBJ1-5; D is possibly TRBD1 (5 bases). The CDR3 spans 15 residues. CDR1 is KGHSH, CDR2 LQKENI, per germline. The germline V and J ends were trimmed by 5 bases and 5 bases, with 16 bases remaining between them. The CDR3 coding sequence is TGTGCCAGCTCAAGCAACGAGGGGATAGATCAGCCCCAGCATTTT. Amino acid sequence: CASSSNEGIDQPQHF.

This clonotype came up many times. The chain combines TRBV19 with TRBJ1-2; D is undetermined. This CDR3 region has 13 residues. V lost 7 bases to trimming and J lost 1 base, with 10 bases between them. Looked up from germline, CDR1 is LNHDA and CDR2 is SQIVND (reference sequence). In DNA, the CDR3 is TGTGCCAGTATAAGCGGAATTAACTATGGCTACACCTTC. Its translation: CASISGINYGYTF. Full variable domain (outside the CDR3, taken from reference TRBV19 and TRBJ1-2): DGGITQSPKYLFRKEGQNVTLSCEQNLNHDAMYWYRQDPGQGLRLIYYSQIVNDFQKGDIAEGYSVSREKKESFPLTVTSAQKNPTAFYLCASISGINYGYTFGSGTRLTVV.

Ten or more counts support this clonotype. The chain joins TRBV7-9 to TRBJ2-3, with a weak D call TRBD2 (6 bases). The length of the CDR3 is 16 residues. Germline V gene sequence: CDR1 SEHNR, CDR2 FQNEAQ (reference sequence). Trimming cost V 0 bases and J 2 bases, with 12 bases left between them. The CDR3 nucleotides are TGTGCCAGCAGCTTAGCGGGGGGACTCAACACAGATACGCAGTATTTT. Amino acid sequence: CASSLAGGLNTDTQYF.

The chain uses TRBV10-1 and TRBJ1-3; D remains unclear. Germline values: CDR1 WNHNN, CDR2 SYGVQD (reference sequence). The CDR3 has 14 residues. The V and J ends lost 8 bases and 0 bases respectively, with 11 bases between them. CDR3 sequence: CASGGRDSGNTIYF. CDR3 DNA: TGCGCCAGCGGTGGACGGGACTCTGGAAACACCATATATTTT.

This clonotype was seen at least ten times. The gene calls are TRBV20-1 and TRBJ2-3; 8 bases map to TRBD2. From germline, CDR1 is DFQATT and CDR2 SNEGSKA (reference sequence). The V segment lost 3 bases and the J segment 5 bases; nucleotides outside the gene matches: 13. The CDR3 runs 16 residues. CDR3 sequence: CSASIPPGGPGDTQYF. In DNA, the CDR3 is TGCAGTGCTAGTATCCCCCCGGGAGGGCCTGGAGATACGCAGTATTTT.

This clonotype occurred many times. V and J are TRBV28 and TRBJ1-2; TRBD1 is a possible D gene (5 bases). CDR1 is MDHEN, CDR2 SYDVKM, per germline. This CDR3 has 15 residues. Trimming took 5 bases from V and 2 from J, leaving 15 bases between them. The CDR3 here is CASSGGRDNNYGYTF. The CDR3 DNA follows: TGTGCCAGCAGTGGGGGAAGAGACAACAACTATGGCTACACCTTC.

This clonotype appeared a few times. The chain combines TRBV6-1 with TRBJ1-5; TRBD1 matches at 7 bases. The CDR3 loop spans 17 amino acids. The V gene's germline CDR1 is MNHNS and CDR2 SASEGT. V shed 6 bases, J shed 0 bases, and the junction held 11 bases outside the gene matches. In nucleotides, the CDR3 is TGTGCCAGCAGCCCCCATCAGGGGGGTATTAGCAATCAGCCCCAGCATTTT. This encodes CASSPHQGGISNQPQHF.

Ten or more counts support this clonotype. This chain links TRBV28 with TRBJ1-6; D may be TRBD1 (5 bases). V lost 3 bases and J lost 0, with 15 bases in between. Germline V gene lookup returns CDR1 MDHEN and CDR2 SYDVKM. The CDR3 length is 18 residues. The CDR3 spells CASSFPGRQSSYNSPLHF. The CDR3 nucleotides are TGTGCCAGCAGTTTCCCAGGAAGACAGAGCTCCTATAATTCACCCCTCCACTTT.

This clonotype was observed at least ten times. The J gene is TRBJ2-3, the V gene TRBV7-3; 7 bases agree with TRBD2. The CDR3 extends over 13 amino acids. Germline trimming cut 8 bases from V and 2 bases from J; bases unmatched to any gene: 4. Germline CDR1 reads SGHTA; CDR2 reads FQGTGA. The CDR3 nucleotides read TGTGCCAGCCGAGCGGGGCCCACAGATACGCAGTATTTT. This gives the protein CASRAGPTDTQYF.

This clonotype was seen at least ten times. This rearrangement joins TRBV7-8 to TRBJ1-5, with D maybe TRBD1 (6 bases). The V gene lost 1 base and the J gene lost 2 bases, with 15 bases spanning the gap. Germline V gene sequence: CDR1 SGHVS, CDR2 FQNEAQ. The CDR3 covers 17 residues. This CDR3 is CASSLGVPQGRNQPQHF. The CDR3 DNA reads as TGTGCCAGCAGCTTAGGAGTACCCCAGGGGCGCAATCAGCCCCAGCATTTT. Combining the CDR3 with reference TRBV7-8 and TRBJ1-5 gives the whole variable domain GAGVSQSPRYKVAKRGQDVALRCDPISGHVSLFWYQQALGQGPEFLTYFQNEAQLDKSGLPSDRFFAERPEGSVSTLKIQRTQQEDSAVYLCASSLGVPQGRNQPQHFGDGTRLSIL.

This chain uses TRBV19 with TRBJ1-2, with D possibly being TRBD1 (5 bases). V lost 5 bases and J 0 bases, leaving 10 bases between the germline ends. The CDR3 runs to 14 residues. Germline assignment: CDR1 LNHDA and CDR2 SQIVND (reference sequence). The DNA of the CDR3 is TGTGCCAGTAGTGTAACCAGGGCTAACTATGGCTACACCTTC. It specifies CASSVTRANYGYTF.

For the CDR3, the DNA is TGTGCCAGCAGCCAAAGATCCTCCCCTGGGGCCAACGTCCTGACTTTC. It encodes CASSQRSSPGANVLTF. This chain joins TRBV14 and TRBJ2-6; no clear D. Germline V gene data show CDR1 as SGHDN and CDR2 as FVKESK. The V gene lost 2 bases and the J gene lost 2 bases, with 10 bases spanning the gap. The CDR3 is 16 residues long.

In its sample, this clonotype was seen many times. The CDR3 sequence is CACRYPGSYNEQFF. The CDR3, as DNA: TGTGCCTGCCGATACCCCGGGTCCTACAATGAGCAGTTCTTC. This chain links TRBV30 with TRBJ2-1; D gene ambiguous. CDR3 length: 14 residues. V was cut by 6 bases and J by 1 base, with 13 bases left in between. Germline V gene data show CDR1 as GTSNPN and CDR2 as SVGIG (reference sequence).

This clonotype was seen ten or more times. The V and J genes are TRBV19 and TRBJ2-5, with a possible D match to TRBD1 (5 bases). Germline values: CDR1 LNHDA, CDR2 SQIVND (reference sequence). Trimming left V 6 bases short and J 2 bases short, with 10 bases between. The CDR3 spans 13 residues. Here the CDR3 DNA reads TGTGCCAGTAGAGGGGCAGATCAAGAGACCCAGTACTTC. Translating it yields CASRGADQETQYF.

The table lists this clonotype with a few counts. This sequence joins TRBV7-3 and TRBJ2-3; TRBD2 aligns across 14 bases. CDR3 size: 18 residues. The V and J ends lost 3 bases and 6 bases, in that order; junction bases with no gene match: 11. From germline, CDR1 is SGHTA and CDR2 FQGTGA. The CDR3 spells CASSLTLLTSGRGDTQYF. CDR3 nucleotide sequence: TGTGCCAGCAGCTTGACTCTATTGACTAGCGGGAGGGGGGATACGCAGTATTTT.

Many counts were recorded for this clonotype. The chain carries TRBV12-3 or TRBV12-4 and TRBJ1-2; 7 nucleotides agree with TRBD1. CDR3 size: 15 residues. The V and J ends lost 5 bases and 0 bases, in that order; junction bases with no gene match: 6. DNA of the CDR3: TGTGCCAGCAGTCCTAGGGACAGACCTAACTATGGCTACACCTTC. This translates into CASSPRDRPNYGYTF.

This clonotype has a count of ten or more. This chain connects TRBV6-2 or TRBV6-3 to TRBJ2-7; no reliable D call. The CDR3 has 14 residues. CDR1 is MNHEY, CDR2 SVGEGT, per germline. V lost 1 base to trimming and J lost 1 base, with 8 bases between them. In DNA form, the CDR3 reads TGTGCCAGCAGTTACTTGGACCGTTCCTACGAGCAGTACTTC. This sequence encodes CASSYLDRSYEQYF.

In this sample, this clonotype turned up many times. V and J are TRBV28 and TRBJ1-4; D remains ambiguous. This CDR3 comprises 11 residues. Trimming removed 8 bases at V and 7 bases at J, with 8 bases between. CDR1 is MDHEN and CDR2 is SYDVKM in the germline V gene. In nucleotides, the CDR3 is TGTGCCAGCGCAACGACTGAAAAACTGTTTTTT. Translating gives CASATTEKLFF.

A few counts support this clonotype. Germline and junction disagree at one end, which may indicate a read error. The rearrangement uses TRBV5-1 and TRBJ1-2; 7 bases are shared with TRBD1. The CDR3 is 13 residues long. Germline V gene lookup returns CDR1 SGHRS and CDR2 YFSETQ. Written as DNA, the CDR3 is TGCGCCAGCAGTGGACAGGTGGACTATGACTACACCTTC. This codes for CASSGQVDYDYTF.

A word on this clonotype: This clone may be a read error of a much larger clone one base away. The genes are TRBV18 and TRBJ1-2; D might be TRBD1 (5 bases). Trimming removed 3 bases from V and 6 bases from J, with 8 bases in between. The germline CDR1 and CDR2 sequences are KGHSH and LQKENI. The CDR3 runs to 12 residues. CDR3 residues: CASSPQDNGYTF. In nucleotides, the CDR3 is TGTGCCAGCTCACCGCAGGACAATGGCTACACCTTC. Full variable domain (outside the CDR3, taken from reference TRBV18 and TRBJ1-2): NAGVMQNPRHLVRRRGQEARLRCSPMKGHSHVYWYRQLPEEGLKFMVYLQKENIIDESGMPKERFSAEFPKEGPSILRIQQVVRGDSAAYFCASSPQDNGYTFGSGTRLTVV.

A few counts support this clonotype. This CDR3 reads CASSLAGTSGGLDTQYF. The CDR3 DNA follows: TGCGCCAGCAGCTTGGCTGGGACTAGCGGGGGGCTAGATACGCAGTATTTT. The chain couples TRBV5-1 to TRBJ2-3; TRBD2 matches at 15 bases. V was clipped by 0 bases and J by 5 bases; unmatched bases: 4. The CDR3 spans 17 residues. Germline V gene data show CDR1 as SGHRS and CDR2 as YFSETQ.

This clonotype was seen more than once but under ten times. This chain links TRBV28 with TRBJ2-7, with 8 bases matching TRBD2. Trimming cost V 5 bases and J 5 bases; bases outside gene matches: 11. The CDR3 covers 15 residues. Germline values: CDR1 MDHEN, CDR2 SYDVKM. This CDR3 is CASSELSGSQNEQYF. CDR3 DNA sequence: TGTGCCAGCAGTGAGCTGAGCGGGAGTCAGAACGAGCAGTACTTC.

The chain links TRBV20-1 to TRBJ2-3, with 7 bases fitting TRBD2. Losses at the gene ends were 5 bases for V and 5 bases for J; bases not matched to a gene: 19. Germline-derived CDR1 and CDR2 are DFQATT and SNEGSKA (reference sequence). The CDR3 consists of 17 residues. CDR3 sequence reads: CSAGRLERGILRDTQYF. CDR3 sequence (DNA): TGCAGTGCTGGGAGACTAGAGCGGGGCATACTTAGAGATACGCAGTATTTT.

This clonotype was recorded at least ten times. The chain has TRBV28 and TRBJ1-1, with 8 positions matching TRBD1. V lost 3 bases and J lost 5; bases outside the gene matches: 11. Germline CDR1 and CDR2: MDHEN and SYDVKM. This CDR3 is built from 16 residues. CDR3 nucleotide sequence: TGTGCCAGCAGTTTTAACGGCTACAGGGGGGTTACTGAAGCTTTCTTT. Protein sequence: CASSFNGYRGVTEAFF.